These 26 T cell receptor beta chains share one sample of origin, sequenced in a study of shared clonotypes between healthy human individuals. Sequencing used immunoSEQ multiplex PCR; TCRdb keeps in-frame clones, though not all of them. Found here are roughly 170,000 clones, approximately 62% of them singletons; the top ten hold about 10%. The sequencing sample was made of memory CD4+ T cells sorted from blood. Subset defined: CD45RA-negative fraction. These receptors all stem from a man aged 25-45 years in good health.

This clone was seen a few times. CDR3 DNA: TGCGCCAGCAGCTACGACCTATTTACCACTGAAGCTTTCTTT. Its translation: CASSYDLFTTEAFF. The chain has TRBV5-1 and TRBJ1-1, with D unclear. The CDR3 has 14 amino acids. V was trimmed by 3 bases and J by 4 bases, leaving 13 bases between them. The V gene's germline CDR1 is SGHRS and CDR2 YFSETQ.

This clone was recorded once. The chain has TRBV19 and TRBJ2-5; the match to TRBD1 covers 8 bases. The V segment lost 3 bases and the J segment 5 bases; nucleotides outside the gene matches: 14. Per germline, CDR1 LNHDA and CDR2 SQIVND (reference sequence). This CDR3 spans 17 amino acids. The CDR3 region has the DNA TGTGCCAGTAGTATCTCCGGATGGCAGGGGGCAGGGGAGACCCAGTACTTC. Its protein is CASSISGWQGAGETQYF.

V is TRBV21-1 and J is TRBJ2-7; TRBD2 is taken as the D call from the table, unchecked against the DNA. TRBV21-1 is given as a pseudogene. The CDR3 covers 12 residues. For the CDR3, the DNA is TGTGCCAGCAGCAAATCCCGCTACGAGCAGTACTTC. It yields the protein CASSKSRYEQYF.

CDR3 coding DNA: TGCGCCAGCAGCCAAGATTCGGAAGGGACGATCAATGAGCAGTTCTTC. Residues: CASSQDSEGTINEQFF. V is TRBV4-1 and J is TRBJ2-1; either TRBD1 or TRBD2 may supply D (5 bases each). The germline CDR1 and CDR2 sequences are MGHRA and YSYEKL. The length of the CDR3 is 16 residues. V lost 0 bases and J 6 bases, leaving 15 bases between the germline ends.

The J gene is TRBJ2-1, the V gene TRBV6-4, with 7 bases matching TRBD2. CDR3 length: 15 residues. Germline V gives CDR1 MRHNA, CDR2 SNTAGT. Germline trimming cut 6 bases from V and 2 bases from J; bases unmatched to any gene: 7. This chain's CDR3 is CASSLQREPYNEQFF. The CDR3 bases are TGTGCCAGCAGCCTTCAGCGGGAACCCTACAATGAGCAGTTCTTC.

The V gene is TRBV7-2, the J gene TRBJ2-1; TRBD2 agrees at 7 bases. The CDR3 is 15 amino acids. The germline V gene has CDR1 SGHTA and CDR2 FQGNSA. The junction had 3 bases not matched to a gene; V was cut back by 0 bases and J by 4 bases. The CDR3 loop is CASSLASGPYNEQFF. Written as DNA, the CDR3 is TGTGCCAGCAGCTTAGCTAGCGGGCCATACAATGAGCAGTTCTTC.

The chain couples TRBV28 to TRBJ2-5; D might be TRBD1 (5 bases). The V and J ends lost 2 bases and 5 bases respectively, with 9 bases between them. Looked up from germline, CDR1 is MDHEN and CDR2 is SYDVKM. The CDR3 is made up of 13 amino acids. The CDR3: CASSLLGRETQYF. The CDR3 DNA is TGTGCCAGCAGTTTACTGGGGCGGGAGACCCAGTACTTC.

This clone occurred once. CDR3 nucleotide sequence: TGTGCCAGCAGCTTAGATCGGGACGATACGCAGTATTTT. Protein: CASSLDRDDTQYF. The chain carries TRBV11-2 and TRBJ2-3; D is tentatively TRBD1 or TRBD2 (5 bases each). CDR1 and CDR2 (germline): SGHAT, FQNNGV. Trimming removed 0 bases at V and 6 bases at J, with 7 bases between. CDR3 size: 13 residues. Using reference TRBV11-2 and TRBJ2-3 for the parts outside the CDR3, the full variable domain is EAGVAQSPRYKIIEKRQSVAFWCNPISGHATLYWYQQILGQGPKLLIQFQNNGVVDDSQLPKDRFSAERLKGVDSTLKIQPAKLEDSAVYLCASSLDRDDTQYFGPGTRLTVL.

This sequence joins TRBV13 and TRBJ1-2; possibly TRBD1 for D (5 bases). Trimming cost V 3 bases and J 2 bases, with 10 bases left between them. Germline CDR1 PRHDT, CDR2 FYEKMQ (reference sequence). This CDR3 spans 14 amino acids. The CDR3 loop is CASSLDGQNYGYTF. The CDR3 nucleotides are TGTGCCAGCAGCTTGGACGGACAAAACTATGGCTACACCTTC.

This clone showed up many times. This chain links TRBV7-9 with TRBJ2-5, with D possibly being TRBD2 (6 bases). The germline gives CDR1 SEHNR, CDR2 FQNEAQ (reference sequence). Trimming removed 1 base from V and 7 bases from J, with 16 bases in between. The CDR3 consists of 15 residues. In DNA form, the CDR3 reads TGTGCCAGCAGCTTAGACGGGAGAGGTTTTGTGACCCAGTACTTC. Its translation is CASSLDGRGFVTQYF.

The rearrangement uses TRBV5-5 and TRBJ2-1; weak D call: TRBD1 (5 bases). V lost 2 bases to trimming and J lost 1 base, with 7 bases between them. The CDR3 is 14 amino acids. Germline CDR1 is SGHKS and CDR2 is YYEKEE (reference sequence). CDR3 DNA: TGTGCCAGCAGCTTAAGGGGATCCTACAATGAGCAGTTCTTC. Its translation: CASSLRGSYNEQFF.

The J gene is TRBJ2-6, the V gene TRBV27; D possibly corresponds to TRBD1 (5 bases). From germline, CDR1 is MNHEY and CDR2 SMNVEV (reference sequence). The length of the CDR3 is 16 residues. Trimming took off 5 bases at V and 0 bases at J, with 11 bases between the two ends. The CDR3 DNA reads as TGTGCCAGCAGTCCATTTGACAGCTCTGGGGCCAACGTCCTGACTTTC. Its translation: CASSPFDSSGANVLTF.

This clone was counted once. The rearrangement links TRBV5-6 to TRBJ2-3; 12 nucleotides match TRBD2. The CDR3 loop spans 17 amino acids. Germline V gene data show CDR1 as SGHDT and CDR2 as YYEEEE. V lost 1 base and J lost 11; bases outside the gene matches: 14. In DNA, the CDR3 is TGTGCCAGCAGCTTGTTTCTAGCGGGAGGGCCCGGGCGAGAGCAGTATTTT. Its protein product is CASSLFLAGGPGREQYF.

V usage is TRBV7-6 and J usage is TRBJ2-1; 8 nucleotides align to TRBD1. Germline CDR1 and CDR2: SGHVS and FNYEAQ. The CDR3 totals 14 residues. V shed 2 bases, J shed 9 bases, and the junction held 6 bases outside the gene matches. For the CDR3, the DNA is TGTGCCAGCAGCTTACAGGGGGCAAGGGGTGAGCAGTTCTTC. Encoded protein: CASSLQGARGEQFF.

The rearrangement joins TRBV19 to TRBJ2-1; 9 bases agree with TRBD1. There are 16 residues in the CDR3. V was clipped by 4 bases and J by 6 bases; unmatched bases: 10. Germline lookup yields CDR1 LNHDA and CDR2 SQIVND (reference sequence). CDR3 sequence (DNA): TGTGCCAGTAGTAGACCACAGGGGGCACTGGGCAATGAGCAGTTCTTC. Translated, it gives CASSRPQGALGNEQFF.

The V and J genes are TRBV4-3 and TRBJ2-2; D gene ambiguous. The CDR3 extends over 13 amino acids. The V gene's germline CDR1 is LGHNA and CDR2 YSLEER. V shed 3 bases and J shed 7 bases, with 9 bases lying between them. The CDR3 loop reads CASSQTTHGELFF. CDR3 sequence (DNA): TGCGCCAGCAGCCAGACGACCCACGGGGAGCTGTTTTTT.

The chain couples TRBV30 to TRBJ2-2; D unresolved. This CDR3 is built from 14 residues. Germline V CDR1 and CDR2: GTSNPN, SVGIG (reference sequence). The V and J ends lost 4 bases and 0 bases respectively, with 9 bases between them. The CDR3 DNA is TGTGCCTGGAATACCGGGTCGAACACCGGGGAGCTGTTTTTT. This codes for CAWNTGSNTGELFF.

The rearrangement links TRBV7-2 to TRBJ2-2; tentative D call: TRBD1 (5 bases). This CDR3 comprises 14 residues. The germline V gene has CDR1 SGHTA and CDR2 FQGNSA. V was shortened by 5 bases and J by 4 bases, with 11 bases between the two germline ends. The CDR3 nucleotides read TGTGCCAGCAGCGCCACAGGCTCCACCGGGGAGCTGTTTTTT. Residues: CASSATGSTGELFF.

This clone was counted many times. The chain uses TRBV5-1 and TRBJ2-4, with 8 bases fitting TRBD2. Germline V lookup: CDR1 SGHRS, CDR2 YFSETQ. The CDR3 has 16 residues. The V gene end was trimmed by 4 bases and the J gene end by 9 bases; junction bases not matched to a gene: 15. CDR3 sequence: CASSAPSGGPSGIQYF. CDR3 nucleotides: TGCGCCAGCAGCGCCCCCTCGGGAGGGCCTAGTGGCATTCAGTACTTC. The complete variable domain, with remaining parts taken from reference TRBV5-1 and TRBJ2-4, reads KAGVTQTPRYLIKTRGQQVTLSCSPISGHRSVSWYQQTPGQGLQFLFEYFSETQRNKGNFPGRFSGRQFSNSRSEMNVSTLELGDSALYLCASSAPSGGPSGIQYFGAGTRLSVL.

This chain joins TRBV7-2 and TRBJ2-3, with 8 bases identical to TRBD1. With 4 bases clipped from V and 2 bases from J, the junction kept 2 bases outside the gene matches. The CDR3 runs to 14 residues. CDR1 is SGHTA, CDR2 FQGNSA, per germline. Written as DNA, the CDR3 is TGTGCCAGCAGCTCGGGACAGGACACAGATACGCAGTATTTT. Residues: CASSSGQDTDTQYF. The full variable domain, in which reference TRBV7-2 and TRBJ2-3 provide the parts outside the CDR3, is GAGVSQSPSNKVTEKGKDVELRCDPISGHTALYWYRQSLGQGLEFLIYFQGNSAPDKSGLPSDRFSAERTGGSVSTLTIQRTQQEDSAVYLCASSSGQDTDTQYFGPGTRLTVL.

This clone was observed a few times. The rearrangement uses TRBV6-6 and TRBJ2-7; possibly TRBD1 for D (6 bases). CDR3 length: 14 amino acids. Deletions cut 7 bases from V and 6 bases from J, with 19 bases between. Germline V gene data show CDR1 as MNHNY and CDR2 as SVGAGI (reference sequence). This chain's CDR3 is CASIRGSWSREQYF. CDR3 DNA: TGTGCCAGCATTAGGGGGAGCTGGTCTCGCGAGCAGTACTTC.

The chain has TRBV2 and TRBJ2-5, with 7 bases aligning to TRBD1. Germline V gene data show CDR1 as SNHLY and CDR2 as FYNNEI. Unmatched junction bases numbered 5, after V lost 5 bases and J lost 5 bases. The CDR3 covers 13 residues. The CDR3: CASSRQGVETQYF. CDR3 bases: TGTGCCAGCAGTCGGCAGGGGGTGGAGACCCAGTACTTC.

The chain couples TRBV2 to TRBJ2-5, with D perhaps matching TRBD2 (6 bases). Trimming pared 8 bases from V and 2 bases from J, leaving 6 bases between. The germline V gene has CDR1 SNHLY and CDR2 FYNNEI. This CDR3 contains 11 residues. The CDR3 region is CASGTQETQYF. CDR3 in DNA: TGTGCCAGCGGGACTCAAGAGACCCAGTACTTC.

In regard to this clone: The same CDR3 is also encoded by other DNA sequences in this sample. The V call is TRBV5-1, the J call TRBJ2-7, with D hard to call. The CDR3 is 12 amino acids. V dropped 3 bases and J dropped 2 bases, with 6 bases sitting between them. CDR1 SGHRS and CDR2 YFSETQ come from the germline V gene. DNA for the CDR3: TGCGCCAGCAGCTCAACCACCTACGAGCAGTACTTC. Its translation is CASSSTTYEQYF.

The chain recombines TRBV6-1 with TRBJ2-5, with D perhaps TRBD1 or TRBD2 (5 bases each). CDR3 length: 11 residues. Per germline, CDR1 MNHNS and CDR2 SASEGT. V lost 6 bases to trimming and J lost 9 bases, with 11 bases between them. The CDR3 DNA sequence: TGTGCCAGCAGGGGGGAGTTGGCCCAGTACTTC. It is translated as CASRGELAQYF.

The chain has TRBV29-1 and TRBJ2-7; 7 bases line up with TRBD2. V shed 3 bases and J 4 bases; nucleotides not matched to a gene: 9. Germline CDR1 is SQVTM and CDR2 is ANQGSEA. The CDR3 totals 14 residues. For the CDR3, the DNA is TGCAGCGTTGAGGCGGGCGGGAGAGGTTACGAGCAGTACTTC. Its protein is CSVEAGGRGYEQYF.